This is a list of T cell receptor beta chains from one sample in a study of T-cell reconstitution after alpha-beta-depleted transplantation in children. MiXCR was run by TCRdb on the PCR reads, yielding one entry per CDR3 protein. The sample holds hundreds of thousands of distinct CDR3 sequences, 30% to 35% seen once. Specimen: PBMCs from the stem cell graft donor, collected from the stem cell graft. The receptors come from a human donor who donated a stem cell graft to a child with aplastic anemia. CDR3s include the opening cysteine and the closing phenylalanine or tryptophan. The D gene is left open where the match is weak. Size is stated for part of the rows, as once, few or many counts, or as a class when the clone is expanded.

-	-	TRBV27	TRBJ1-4	TGTGCCAGCAGTACCAGGGGTCTTCGTGAAAAACTGTTTTTT	CASSTRGLREKLFF
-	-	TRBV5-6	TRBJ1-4	TGTGCCAGCAGTATCATTGGGGAAAAACTGTTTTTT	CASSIIGEKLFF
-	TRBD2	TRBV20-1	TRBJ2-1	TGCAGTGCTGGACTAGCGGGACCCCAAGGGGTGCAGTTCTTC	CSAGLAGPQGVQFF
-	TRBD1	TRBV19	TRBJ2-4	TGTGCCAGTAGTATCGGCGGACAGGGGGAGTCAACCAAAAACATTCAGTACTTC	CASSIGGQGESTKNIQYF
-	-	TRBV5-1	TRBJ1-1	TGCGCCAGCAGCTTGGCCGGGGAAGTGAACACTGAAGCTTTCTTT	CASSLAGEVNTEAFF
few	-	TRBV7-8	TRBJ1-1	TGTGCCAGCAGCTTAGCCCTTATGAACACTGAAGCTTTCTTT	CASSLALMNTEAFF
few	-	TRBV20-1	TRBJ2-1	TGCAGTGCTCCTTCGGGGATTTACAATGAGCAGTTCTTC	CSAPSGIYNEQFF
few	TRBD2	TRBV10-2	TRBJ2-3	TGCGCCACCGGGGGGAACACAGATACGCAGTATTTT	CATGGNTDTQYF
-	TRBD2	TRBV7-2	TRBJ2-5	TGTGCCAGCAGCCCCCGGACTAGCGGGATGCTAGAGACCCAGTACTTC	CASSPRTSGMLETQYF
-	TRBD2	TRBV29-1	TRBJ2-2	TGCAGCGTCGTCCTAGCGGGAGTAGGTGGCACCGGGGAGCTGTTTTTT	CSVVLAGVGGTGELFF
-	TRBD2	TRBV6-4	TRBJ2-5	TGTGCCAGCAGTGACTCAGGACTAGCGGGAGTGGGGACCCAGTACTTC	CASSDSGLAGVGTQYF
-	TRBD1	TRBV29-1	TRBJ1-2	TGCAGCGTTGAAGCCGTCCCGGGACAGGGGACCACTAACTATGGCTACACCTTC	CSVEAVPGQGTTNYGYTF
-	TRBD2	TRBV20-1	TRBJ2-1	TGCTGTGCTAGAGATGAGGCTAGCGGGAGGTATGAGCAGTTCTTC	CCARDEASGRYEQFF
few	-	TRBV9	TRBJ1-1	TGTGCCAGCAGCGTACTTCCCGAACTCACTGAAGCTTTCTTT	CASSVLPELTEAFF
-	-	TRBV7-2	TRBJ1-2	-	CASSLAFGPGDYGYTF
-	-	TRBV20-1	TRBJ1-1	TGCAGTGCCCCACCTCTTGAGGATGGCCCCTTTGTTGACACTGAAGCTTTCTTT	CSAPPLEDGPFVDTEAFF
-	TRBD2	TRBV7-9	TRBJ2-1	TGTGCCAGCAGGACTAGCGTTTACAATGAGCAGTTCTTC	CASRTSVYNEQFF
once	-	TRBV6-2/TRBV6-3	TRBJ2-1	TGTGCCAGCAGCCTACTACGGGGGCTTGAGCAGTTCTTC	CASSLLRGLEQFF
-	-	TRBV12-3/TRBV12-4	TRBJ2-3	TGTGCCAGCAGTCCCGGCTGGGGCACAGATACGCAGTATTTT	CASSPGWGTDTQYF
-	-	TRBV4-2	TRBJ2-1	TGTGCCAGCAGCCCCTCACAGTCCGGCTGGGACTACAATGAGCAGTTCTTC	CASSPSQSGWDYNEQFF
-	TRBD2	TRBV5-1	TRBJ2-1	TGCGCCAGCAGCTGGGGACTAGCGGGCCACAATGAGCAGTTCTTC	CASSWGLAGHNEQFF
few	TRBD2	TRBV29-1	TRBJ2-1	TGCAGCGTTGCGGGACTAGCGGACGATTCCTACAATGAGCAGTTCTTC	CSVAGLADDSYNEQFF
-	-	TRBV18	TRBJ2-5	TGTGCCAGCTCACCATCTCACAGCCAAGAGACCCAGTACTTC	CASSPSHSQETQYF
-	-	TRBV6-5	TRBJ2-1	TGTGCCAGCAGTTACTCAATAACACGGGAGACCTACAATGAGCAGTTCTTC	CASSYSITRETYNEQFF
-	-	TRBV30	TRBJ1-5	TGTGCCTGGAGTGTACCTGGGACCTACAATCAGCCCCAGCATTTT	CAWSVPGTYNQPQHF
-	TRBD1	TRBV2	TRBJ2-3	TGTGCCAGCAGTGCAACGACAGGGTCAGATACGCAGTATTTT	CASSATTGSDTQYF
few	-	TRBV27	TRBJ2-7	TGTGCCAGCAGTTTCTCCTTGGAAGGGAGCTACGAGCAGTACTTC	CASSFSLEGSYEQYF
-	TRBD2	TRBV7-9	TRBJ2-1	TGTGCCAGCAGCCCTCTCCTGGGGGGGAATGAGCAGTTCTTC	CASSPLLGGNEQFF
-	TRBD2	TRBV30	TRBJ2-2	TGTGCCTGGAGTAGCGGGAGTAGGACCGGGGAGCTGTTTTTT	CAWSSGSRTGELFF
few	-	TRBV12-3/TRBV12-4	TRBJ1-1	TGTGCCAGCACGGGACTTTGGGGGGTGAACACTGAAGCTTTCTTT	CASTGLWGVNTEAFF
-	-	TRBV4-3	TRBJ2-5	TGCGCCAGCAGCCAAGGGCGGACTCGAGGGACCCAGTACTTC	CASSQGRTRGTQYF
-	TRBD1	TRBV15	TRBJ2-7	TGTGCCACCAGCAGAGGCGGGGACAGGGGTTGGGAGCAGTACTTC	CATSRGGDRGWEQYF
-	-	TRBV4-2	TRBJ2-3	TGTGCCAGCAGCCAAGCAAGCACAGATACGCAGTATTTT	CASSQASTDTQYF
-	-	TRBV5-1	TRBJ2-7	TGCGCCAGCAGCTCCCTCGCGGATAGCTCCTACGAGCAGTACTTC	CASSSLADSSYEQYF
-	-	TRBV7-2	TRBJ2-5	TGTGCCAGCAGCTCCAGTTCGTTCGGGACAAAAGAGACCCAGTACTTC	CASSSSSFGTKETQYF
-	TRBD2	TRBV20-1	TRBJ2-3	TGCAGTGCCCCCCCGACTAGCGTGTCAGATACGCAGTATTTT	CSAPPTSVSDTQYF
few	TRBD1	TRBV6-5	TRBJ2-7	TGTGCCAGCAGTTACCTAAGACAGGGGGACTACGAGCAGTACTTC	CASSYLRQGDYEQYF
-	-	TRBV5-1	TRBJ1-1	TGCGCCAGCACCACTACCTACGGGACGCCTGAAGCTTTCTTT	CASTTTYGTPEAFF
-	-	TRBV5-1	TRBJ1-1	TGCGCCAGCAGCTTTGCGGGGGCCTCTGAAGCTTTCTTT	CASSFAGASEAFF
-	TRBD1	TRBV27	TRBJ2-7	TGTGCCAGCAGTCTGGGGGACAGATCCTACGAGCAGTACTTC	CASSLGDRSYEQYF
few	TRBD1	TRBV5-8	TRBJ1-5	TGTGCCAGCAGCTTACACAGGGGTGGAGATCAGCCCCAGCATTTT	CASSLHRGGDQPQHF
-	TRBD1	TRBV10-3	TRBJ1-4	TGTGCCTCTTCTCCGGGACAGGATAATGAAAAACTGTTTTTT	CASSPGQDNEKLFF
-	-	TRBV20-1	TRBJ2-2	TGCAGTGCTTCAGGGGGAGGGAGCGGGGAGCTGTTTTTT	CSASGGGSGELFF
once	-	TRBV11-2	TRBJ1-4	TGTGCCAGCAGCTTAGAAGGAGGGCGGGAATACAATGAAAAACTGTTTTTT	CASSLEGGREYNEKLFF
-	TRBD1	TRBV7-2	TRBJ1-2	TGTGCCAGCAGCCCGGGACAGGGGAGGGATGGCTACACCTTC	CASSPGQGRDGYTF
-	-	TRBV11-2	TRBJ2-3	TGTGCCAGCAGCCGAGACAGGCCCACAGATACGCAGTATTTT	CASSRDRPTDTQYF
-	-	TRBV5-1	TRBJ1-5	TGCGCCAGCAGCTTGGGACCGACAGACCTCAATGTAGCCCAGCATTTT	CASSLGPTDLNVAQHF
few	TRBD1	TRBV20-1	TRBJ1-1	TGCAGTGCTACACGACAGGGGGCGAGAAACACTGAAGCTTTCTTT	CSATRQGARNTEAFF
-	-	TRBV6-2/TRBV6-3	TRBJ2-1	TGTGCCAGCAGTGCCCGGCAGGGCGGCGGTGAGCAGTTCTTC	CASSARQGGGEQFF
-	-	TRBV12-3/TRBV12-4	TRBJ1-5	TGTGCCAGCAGTGACCGTCAGGGAGTGGGTCAGCCCCAGCATTTT	CASSDRQGVGQPQHF
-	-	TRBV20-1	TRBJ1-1	TGCAGTGCTAACCACGGGGGGAGCCTGAACACTGAAGCTTTCTTT	CSANHGGSLNTEAFF
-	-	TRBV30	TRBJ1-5	TGTGCCTGGAGTCATGGGAATCGACAGCCCCAGCATTTT	CAWSHGNRQPQHF
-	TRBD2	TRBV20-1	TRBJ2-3	TGCAGTGCTAGATGGACTAGCGGTAGCACAGATACGCAGTATTTT	CSARWTSGSTDTQYF
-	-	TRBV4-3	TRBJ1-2	TGCGCCAGCAGCCAAGATGGGGTTTACGGCTACACCTTC	CASSQDGVYGYTF
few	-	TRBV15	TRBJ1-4	TGTGCCACCAGTCGGGGCTCAACTAATGAAAAACTGTTTTTT	CATSRGSTNEKLFF
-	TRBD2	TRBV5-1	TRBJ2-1	TGCGCCAGCAGCATACCACCGGGACTAGCAAATGAGCAGTTCTTC	CASSIPPGLANEQFF
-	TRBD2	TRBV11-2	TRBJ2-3	TGTGCCAGCAGAGACGCGTCGGGAGGGACAGATACGCAGTATTTT	CASRDASGGTDTQYF
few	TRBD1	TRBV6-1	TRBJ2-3	TGTGCCAGCCTTGAGGGGGCTTTAAGCACAGATACGCAGTATTTT	CASLEGALSTDTQYF
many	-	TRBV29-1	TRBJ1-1	TGCAGCGTTGCGCAGCGTGAAGCTTTCTTT	CSVAQREAFF